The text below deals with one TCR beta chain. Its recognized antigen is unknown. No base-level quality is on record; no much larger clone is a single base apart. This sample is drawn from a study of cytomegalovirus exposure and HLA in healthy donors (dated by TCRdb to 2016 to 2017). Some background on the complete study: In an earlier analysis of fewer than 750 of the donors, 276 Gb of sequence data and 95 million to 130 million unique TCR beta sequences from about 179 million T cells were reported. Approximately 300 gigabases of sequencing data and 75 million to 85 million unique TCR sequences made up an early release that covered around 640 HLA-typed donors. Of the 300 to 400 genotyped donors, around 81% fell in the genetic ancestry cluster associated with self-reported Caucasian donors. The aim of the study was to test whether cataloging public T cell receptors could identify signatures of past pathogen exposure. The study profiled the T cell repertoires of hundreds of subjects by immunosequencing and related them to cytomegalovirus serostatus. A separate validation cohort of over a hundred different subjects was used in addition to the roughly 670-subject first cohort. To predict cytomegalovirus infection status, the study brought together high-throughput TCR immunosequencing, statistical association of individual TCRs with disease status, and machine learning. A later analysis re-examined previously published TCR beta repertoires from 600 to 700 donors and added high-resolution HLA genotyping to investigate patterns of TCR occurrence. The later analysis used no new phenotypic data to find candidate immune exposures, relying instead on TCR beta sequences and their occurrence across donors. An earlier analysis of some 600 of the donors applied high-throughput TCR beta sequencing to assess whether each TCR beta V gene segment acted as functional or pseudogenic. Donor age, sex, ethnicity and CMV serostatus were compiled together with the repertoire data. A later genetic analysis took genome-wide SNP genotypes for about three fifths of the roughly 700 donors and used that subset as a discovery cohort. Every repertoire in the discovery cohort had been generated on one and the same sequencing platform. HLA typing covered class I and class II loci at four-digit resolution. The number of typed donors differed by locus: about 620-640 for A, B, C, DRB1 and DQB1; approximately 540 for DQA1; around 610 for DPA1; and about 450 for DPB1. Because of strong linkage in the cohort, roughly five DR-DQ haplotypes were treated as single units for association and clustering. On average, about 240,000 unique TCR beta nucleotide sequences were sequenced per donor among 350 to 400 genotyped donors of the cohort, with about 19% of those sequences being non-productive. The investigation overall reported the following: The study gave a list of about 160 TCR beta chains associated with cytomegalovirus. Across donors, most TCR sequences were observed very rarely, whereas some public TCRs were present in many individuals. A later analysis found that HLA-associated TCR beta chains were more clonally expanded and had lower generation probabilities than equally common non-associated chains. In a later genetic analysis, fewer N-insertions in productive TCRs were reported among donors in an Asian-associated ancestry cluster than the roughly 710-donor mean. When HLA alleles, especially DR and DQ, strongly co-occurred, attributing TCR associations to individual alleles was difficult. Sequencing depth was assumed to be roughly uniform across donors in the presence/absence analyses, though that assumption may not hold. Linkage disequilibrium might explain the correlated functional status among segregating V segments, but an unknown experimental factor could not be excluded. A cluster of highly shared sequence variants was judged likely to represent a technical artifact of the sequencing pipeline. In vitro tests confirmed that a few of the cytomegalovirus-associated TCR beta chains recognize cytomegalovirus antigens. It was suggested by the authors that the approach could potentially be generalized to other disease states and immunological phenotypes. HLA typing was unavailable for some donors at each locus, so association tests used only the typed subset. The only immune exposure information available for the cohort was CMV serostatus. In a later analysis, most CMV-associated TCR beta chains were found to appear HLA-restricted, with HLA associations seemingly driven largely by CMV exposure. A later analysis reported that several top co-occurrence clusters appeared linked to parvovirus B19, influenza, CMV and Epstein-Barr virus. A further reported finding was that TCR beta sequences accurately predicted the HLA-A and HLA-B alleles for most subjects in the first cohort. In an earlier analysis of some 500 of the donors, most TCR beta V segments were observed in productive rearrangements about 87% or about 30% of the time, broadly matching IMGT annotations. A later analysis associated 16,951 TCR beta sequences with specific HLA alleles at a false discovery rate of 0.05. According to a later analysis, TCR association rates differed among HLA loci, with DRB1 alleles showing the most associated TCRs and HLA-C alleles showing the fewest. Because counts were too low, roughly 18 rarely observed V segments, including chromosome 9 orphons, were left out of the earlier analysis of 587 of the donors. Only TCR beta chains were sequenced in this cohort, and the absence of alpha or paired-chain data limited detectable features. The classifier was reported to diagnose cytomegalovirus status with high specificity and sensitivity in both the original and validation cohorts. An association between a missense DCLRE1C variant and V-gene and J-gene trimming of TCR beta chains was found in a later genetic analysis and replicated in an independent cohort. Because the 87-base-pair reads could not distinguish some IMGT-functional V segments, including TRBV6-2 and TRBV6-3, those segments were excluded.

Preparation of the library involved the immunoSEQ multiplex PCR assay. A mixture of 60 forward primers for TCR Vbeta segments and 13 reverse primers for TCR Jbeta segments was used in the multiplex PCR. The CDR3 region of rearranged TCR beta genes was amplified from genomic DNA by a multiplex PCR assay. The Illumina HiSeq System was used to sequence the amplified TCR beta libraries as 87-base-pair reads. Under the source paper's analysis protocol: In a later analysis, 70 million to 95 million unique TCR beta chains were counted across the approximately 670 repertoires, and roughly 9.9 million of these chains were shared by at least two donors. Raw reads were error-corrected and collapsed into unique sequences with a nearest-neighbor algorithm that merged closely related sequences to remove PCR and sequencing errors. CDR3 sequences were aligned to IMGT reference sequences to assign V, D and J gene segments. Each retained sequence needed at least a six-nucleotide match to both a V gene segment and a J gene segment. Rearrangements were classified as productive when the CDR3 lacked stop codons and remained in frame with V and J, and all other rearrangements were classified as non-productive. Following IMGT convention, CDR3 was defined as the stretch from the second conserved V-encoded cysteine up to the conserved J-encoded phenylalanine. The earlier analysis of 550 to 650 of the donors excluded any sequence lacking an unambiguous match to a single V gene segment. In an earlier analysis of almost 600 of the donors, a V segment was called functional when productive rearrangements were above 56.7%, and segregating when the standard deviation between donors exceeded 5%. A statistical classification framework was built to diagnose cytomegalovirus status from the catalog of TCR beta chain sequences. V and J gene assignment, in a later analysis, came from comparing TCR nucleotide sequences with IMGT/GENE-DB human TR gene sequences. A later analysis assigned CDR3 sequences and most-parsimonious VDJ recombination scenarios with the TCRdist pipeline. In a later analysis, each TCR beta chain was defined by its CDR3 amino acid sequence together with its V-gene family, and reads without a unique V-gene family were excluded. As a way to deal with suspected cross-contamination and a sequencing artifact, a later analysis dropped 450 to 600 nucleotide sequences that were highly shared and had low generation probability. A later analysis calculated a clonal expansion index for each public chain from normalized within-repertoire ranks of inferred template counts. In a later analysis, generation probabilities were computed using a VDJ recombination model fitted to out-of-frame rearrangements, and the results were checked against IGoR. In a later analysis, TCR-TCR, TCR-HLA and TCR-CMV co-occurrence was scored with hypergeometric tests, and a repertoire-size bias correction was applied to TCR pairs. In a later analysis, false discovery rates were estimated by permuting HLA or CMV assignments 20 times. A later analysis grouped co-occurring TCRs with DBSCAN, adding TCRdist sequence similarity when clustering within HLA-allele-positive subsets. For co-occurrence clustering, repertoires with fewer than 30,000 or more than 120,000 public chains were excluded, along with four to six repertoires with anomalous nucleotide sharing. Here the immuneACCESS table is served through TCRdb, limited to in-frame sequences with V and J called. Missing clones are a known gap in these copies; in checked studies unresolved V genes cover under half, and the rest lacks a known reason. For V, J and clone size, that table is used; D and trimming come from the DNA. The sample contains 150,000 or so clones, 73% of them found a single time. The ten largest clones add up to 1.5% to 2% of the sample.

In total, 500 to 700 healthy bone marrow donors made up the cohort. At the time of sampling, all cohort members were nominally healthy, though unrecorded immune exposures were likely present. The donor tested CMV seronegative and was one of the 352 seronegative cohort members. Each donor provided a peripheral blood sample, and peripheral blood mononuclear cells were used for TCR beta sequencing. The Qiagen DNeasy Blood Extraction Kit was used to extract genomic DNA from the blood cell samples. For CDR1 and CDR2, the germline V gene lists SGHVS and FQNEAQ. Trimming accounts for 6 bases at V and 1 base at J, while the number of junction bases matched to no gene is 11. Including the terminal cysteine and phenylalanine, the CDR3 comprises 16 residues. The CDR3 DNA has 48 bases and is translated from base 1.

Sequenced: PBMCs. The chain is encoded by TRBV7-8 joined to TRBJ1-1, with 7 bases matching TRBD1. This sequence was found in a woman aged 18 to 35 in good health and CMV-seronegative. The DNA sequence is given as TGTGCCAGCAGACATAAAGGGGGCGCAGGGAACACTGAAGCTTTCTTT. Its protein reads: CASRHKGGAGNTEAFF.